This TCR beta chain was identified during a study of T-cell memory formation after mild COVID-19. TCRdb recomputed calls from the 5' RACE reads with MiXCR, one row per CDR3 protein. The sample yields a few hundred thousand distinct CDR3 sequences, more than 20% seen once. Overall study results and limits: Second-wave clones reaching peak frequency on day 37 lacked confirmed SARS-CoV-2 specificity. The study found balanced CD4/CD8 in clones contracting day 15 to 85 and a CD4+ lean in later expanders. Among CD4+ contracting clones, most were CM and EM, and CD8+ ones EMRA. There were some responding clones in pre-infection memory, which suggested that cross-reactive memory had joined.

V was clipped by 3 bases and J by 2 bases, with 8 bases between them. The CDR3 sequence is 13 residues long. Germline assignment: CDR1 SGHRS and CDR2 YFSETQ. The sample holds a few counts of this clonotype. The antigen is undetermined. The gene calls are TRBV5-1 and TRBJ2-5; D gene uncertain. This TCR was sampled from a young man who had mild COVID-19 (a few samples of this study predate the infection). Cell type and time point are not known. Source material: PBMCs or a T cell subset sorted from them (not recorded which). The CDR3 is CASSSNIQETQYF. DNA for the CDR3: TGCGCCAGCAGCTCTAACATTCAAGAGACCCAGTACTTC.